The 10 T cell receptor beta chains given below trace back to one sample, sequenced in a study of prognosis after radiotherapy for stage I lung cancer. TCR beta CDR3 amplification from genomic DNA was performed by two-round multiplex PCR. First-round PCR employed TRBV- and TRBJ-specific primers for each gene. TCRdb re-called the multiplex PCR reads through MiXCR, storing one row per CDR3 protein. The sample consists of around 51,000 distinct CDR3 sequences, about a third of them appearing once. The input for sequencing was PBMCs, taken before or after stereotactic body radiation therapy (not recorded which). The receptors shown here come from a donor over 45 with non-small cell lung cancer.

This clonotype came up many times. V and J are TRBV27 and TRBJ2-1, with 7 bases identical to TRBD2. The CDR3 is made up of 18 amino acids. The V gene end was trimmed by 5 bases and the J gene end by 1 base; junction bases not matched to a gene: 14. The germline gives CDR1 MNHEY, CDR2 SMNVEV (reference sequence). The CDR3 loop is CASSPGREYGTSYNEQFF. The CDR3 nucleotides read TGTGCCAGCAGTCCTGGGCGGGAGTATGGGACTTCCTACAATGAGCAGTTCTTC.

This clonotype was seen at least ten times. This sequence joins TRBV18 and TRBJ1-1; no firm D call. There are 11 residues in the CDR3. Deletions cut 2 bases from V and 7 bases from J, with 5 bases between. CDR1 KGHSH and CDR2 LQKENI come from the germline V gene. The CDR3 nucleotides are TGTGCCAGCTCACCAGGGAGTGAAGCTTTCTTT. The encoded protein is CASSPGSEAFF.

This clonotype was observed a few times. A much more abundant neighbour one base away suggests this may be a read error. CDR3 coding DNA: TGTGCCAGCAGCATATCGGGGGGACGGGCCGGGGAGCTGTTTTTT. Protein product: CASSISGGRAGELFF. The rearrangement joins TRBV7-2 to TRBJ2-2; 7 bases align to TRBD2. The CDR3 has 15 amino acids. Per the germline V gene, CDR1 is SGHTA and CDR2 is FQGNSA. The ends lost 5 bases at V and 6 bases at J; junction bases unmatched: 9.

In regard to this clonotype: Just one base apart from a much larger clone, this may be a read error. The rearrangement joins TRBV6-1 to TRBJ2-3, with D hard to call. Germline V gene lookup returns CDR1 MNHNS and CDR2 SASEGT. The length of the CDR3 is 15 residues. The V gene lost 6 bases and the J gene lost 1 base, with 14 bases spanning the gap. CDR3 protein: CASSQACYGTDTQYF. CDR3 sequence (DNA): TGTGCCAGCAGCCAGGCGTGCTACGGCACAGATACGCAGTATTTT.

Points on this clonotype: The germline gene is not matched at one end of the junction; a read error may be the cause. The chain recombines TRBV11-1 with TRBJ1-2; D may be TRBD1 (6 bases). CDR3 length equals 15 residues. From germline, CDR1 is SGHAT and CDR2 FQDESV (reference sequence). The CDR3 nucleotides are TGCGCCAGCAGCTTGGCAAGGCCCGGGGGCGATGGCTACACCTTC. Translated: CASSLARPGGDGYTF.

This clonotype was counted at least ten times. The chain carries TRBV9 and TRBJ1-2; TRBD1 agrees at 9 bases. V lost 0 bases to trimming and J lost 13 bases; unmatched junction nucleotides: 13. Germline CDR1 SGDLS, CDR2 YYNGEE. The CDR3 is 15 residues long. CDR3 amino acids: CASSVGFSGQGYFTF. The DNA for the CDR3 is TGTGCCAGCAGCGTAGGTTTTTCTGGACAGGGGTATTTCACCTTC.

This clonotype was recorded a few times. This is likely an artifact of a read error, given a far larger clone one base away. V gene TRBV6-5 combines with J gene TRBJ2-7; D is possibly TRBD2 (5 bases). CDR3 size: 13 residues. Germline V gene lookup returns CDR1 MNHEY and CDR2 SVGAGI. The DNA for the CDR3 is TGTGCCAGCAGTTACGGAACAGACTACAAGCAGTACTTC. This translates into CASSYGTDYKQYF.

This clonotype was seen at least ten times. V and J are TRBV19 and TRBJ2-1, with D possibly being TRBD1 (5 bases). There are 16 residues in the CDR3. Germline CDR1 LNHDA, CDR2 SQIVND (reference sequence). V lost 6 bases, J lost 0 bases, and 15 bases lay in between. The CDR3 nucleotides are TGTGCCAGTAGAAGCGCCAGGGCCCCCTCCTACAATGAGCAGTTCTTC. Its protein is CASRSARAPSYNEQFF.

This clonotype was seen at least ten times. CDR3 sequence (DNA): TGCAGTGCTAGAGATCGTTACAGGGTGATCAGCAATCAGCCCCAGCATTTT. Its protein product is CSARDRYRVISNQPQHF. V gene TRBV20-1 combines with J gene TRBJ1-5, with D maybe TRBD1 (6 bases). Trimming cost V 0 bases and J 1 base, with 16 bases left between them. The germline V gene has CDR1 DFQATT and CDR2 SNEGSKA (reference sequence). CDR3 length: 17 amino acids.

The chain has TRBV30 and TRBJ1-5; 8 nucleotides line up with TRBD1. CDR3 length equals 12 residues. Germline V gene sequence: CDR1 GTSNPN, CDR2 SVGIG (reference sequence). Trimming at V came to 5 bases and at J to 6 bases, leaving 3 bases not matched to a gene. CDR3 protein: CAWGQGGQPQHF. CDR3 DNA: TGTGCCTGGGGACAGGGTGGTCAGCCCCAGCATTTT.